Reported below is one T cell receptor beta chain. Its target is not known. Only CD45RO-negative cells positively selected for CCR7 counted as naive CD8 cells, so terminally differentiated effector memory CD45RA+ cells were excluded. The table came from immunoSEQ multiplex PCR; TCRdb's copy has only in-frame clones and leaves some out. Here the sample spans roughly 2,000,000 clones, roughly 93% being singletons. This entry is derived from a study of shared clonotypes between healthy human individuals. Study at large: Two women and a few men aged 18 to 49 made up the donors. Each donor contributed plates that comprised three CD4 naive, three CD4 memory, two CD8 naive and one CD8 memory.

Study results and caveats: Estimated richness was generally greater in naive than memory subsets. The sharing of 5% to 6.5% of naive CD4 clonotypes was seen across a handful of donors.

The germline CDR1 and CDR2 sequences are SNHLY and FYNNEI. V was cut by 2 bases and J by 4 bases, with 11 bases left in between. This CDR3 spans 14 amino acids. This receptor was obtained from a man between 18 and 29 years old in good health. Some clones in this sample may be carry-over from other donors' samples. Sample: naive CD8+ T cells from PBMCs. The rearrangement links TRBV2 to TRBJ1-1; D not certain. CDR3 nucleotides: TGTGCCAGCAGTGAATGGGCAACTACCACTGAAGCTTTCTTT. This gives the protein CASSEWATTTEAFF.